These T cell receptor beta chains were read from a single sample in a study of technical replicates of blood from several donors. Clones were sequenced by immunoSEQ multiplex PCR, and TCRdb holds only the in-frame ones, with some missing. The sample yields about 87,000 clones, just under 95% seen once. Sequenced input: T cells isolated from PBMCs. These receptors were collected from a human donor in good health. CDR3s leave out the opening cysteine and the closing phenylalanine or tryptophan. The order of the fields is V gene, CDR3 protein.

>TRBV6-1
ASSGQGSYNEQF
>TRBV9
ASSVEVAGDTQY
>TRBV11-3
ASSMVRDLFSGANVLT
>TRBV4-1
ASSPSAGEGTYEQY
>TRBV29-1
SVVKGTGIYGYT
>TRBV9
ASSARQTWIYTDTQY
>TRBV28
ASSIGQVSYEQY
>TRBV2
ASTEPRSSPYEQY
>TRBV15
ATSRDLGGGPSTDTQY
>TRBV10-3
AIRTGFSEAF
>TRBV5-1
ASRRDSTWDPQY
>TRBV5-4
ASSQQGRQY
>TRBV6-1
ASSEEGVPPDTQY
>TRBV6-1
ASSLERLNTEAF
>TRBV2
ASSEGTGIYMNTEAF
>TRBV6-5
ASRLTSGKAETQY
>TRBV19
ASSIDGVSWSSGNTIY
>TRBV19
ASSIGRWARGTATYEQY
>TRBV5-6
ASSVGQGAYANYGYT
>TRBV11-3
ASSLVGNTGELF
>TRBV6-1
ASSETGGYGYT
>TRBV25-1
ASSESGRGYGYT
>TRBV5-6
ASSSGETQY
>TRBV9
ASSGDIPGRGYT
>TRBV6-6
ASSYTAGAYNEQF
>TRBV7-2
ASSLTSGVQF
>TRBV27
ASSRGPGLAVQETQY
>TRBV4-1
ASSHLGQGTYNEQF
>TRBV7-2
ASSLGPGQGVSDTQY
>TRBV5-1
ASGAPRGRNTEAF
>TRBV28
ASSFGREVGGYT
>TRBV6-4
ASSAGTGGYEQY
>TRBV27
ASWGILADSYEQY
>TRBV7-3
ASSRLAGGNEQF
>TRBV7-2
ASSTPGGVNGYT
>TRBV6-6
ASSYKDSFSYEQY
>TRBV13
ASSLGPTDYYGYT
>TRBV11-2
ASSRASGRTQY
>TRBV13
ASSLLESYEQY
>TRBV2
ASRAGGVDTIY
>TRBV6-6
ASILRPGSYNEQF
>TRBV4-1
ASSPLEVVATNEKLF